The 30 T cell receptor beta chains below all came from one sample that was sequenced in a study of T-cell memory formation after mild COVID-19. TCRdb independently ran MiXCR on the 5' RACE reads; one entry per CDR3 protein. Among roughly 610,000 distinct CDR3 sequences listed, about 18% were seen once. The material sequenced was PBMCs or a T cell subset sorted from them (not recorded which). Receptors were obtained from an adult woman who had mild COVID-19 (a few samples of this study predate the infection). Cell type and time point are not known.

About this clonotype itself: This could be a read error, since a much larger clone is one nucleotide away. The chain recombines TRBV5-6 with TRBJ2-1, with unresolved D. Germline values: CDR1 SGHDT, CDR2 YYEEEE. This CDR3 is built from 12 residues. V lost 0 bases and J lost 10, with 8 bases in between. CDR3: CASSLVAKEQFF. The DNA for the CDR3 is TGTGCCAGCAGCTTGGTTGCCAAAGAGCAGTTCTTC.

The V call is TRBV20-1, the J call TRBJ2-7; 12 bases map to TRBD2. Per germline, CDR1 DFQATT and CDR2 SNEGSKA (reference sequence). The CDR3 runs to 16 residues. V was pared by 0 bases and J by 3 bases, with 6 bases of the junction left unmatched. The CDR3 DNA is TGCAGTGCTAGAGATGCTCTAGCGGGGGGGCTCTACGAGCAGTACTTC. It encodes CSARDALAGGLYEQYF.

The chain uses TRBV6-1 and TRBJ1-5; 8 bases agree with TRBD1. The CDR3 totals 17 residues. Trimming cost V 0 bases and J 0 bases; bases outside gene matches: 4. Germline V gene lookup returns CDR1 MNHNS and CDR2 SASEGT. In DNA, the CDR3 is TGTGCCAGCAGTGAAGCGGCAGGGGGCTATAGCAATCAGCCCCAGCATTTT. Translating gives CASSEAAGGYSNQPQHF.

This clonotype was counted between two and nine times. The rearrangement uses TRBV29-1 and TRBJ2-7; D is unclear. The germline V gene has CDR1 SQVTM and CDR2 ANQGSEA. The CDR3 has 10 residues. Trimming took off 4 bases at V and 5 bases at J, with 6 bases between the two ends. The CDR3 loop reads CSVVVNEQYF. The CDR3, as DNA: TGCAGCGTTGTGGTTAACGAGCAGTACTTC.

This clonotype was observed a few times. The chain recombines TRBV12-3 or TRBV12-4 with TRBJ1-2; possibly TRBD1 for D (6 bases). The CDR3 is made up of 12 amino acids. V gave up 9 bases and J gave up 4 bases, with 12 bases separating them. DNA for the CDR3: TGTGCCAGTAACGACAGGCCCTATGGCTACACCTTC. Its protein is CASNDRPYGYTF.

This clonotype was counted only a few times. J is TRBJ2-7 and V is TRBV11-2, with 9 bases aligning to TRBD1. CDR1 is SGHAT, CDR2 FQNNGV, per germline. The V gene end was trimmed by 5 bases and the J gene end by 7 bases; junction bases not matched to a gene: 15. The CDR3 length is 16 residues. The CDR3 loop is CASSARTGTGSSEQYF. In DNA form, the CDR3 reads TGTGCCAGCAGCGCTCGCACCGGGACAGGGTCTTCGGAGCAGTACTTC.

The chain links TRBV12-3 or TRBV12-4 to TRBJ2-1; unclear D gene. V was trimmed by 6 bases and J by 0 bases, leaving 9 bases between them. The length of the CDR3 is 14 residues. CDR3: CASRPVSSYNEQFF. In nucleotides, the CDR3 is TGTGCCAGCAGGCCGGTCAGCTCCTACAATGAGCAGTTCTTC.

This sequence joins TRBV6-1 and TRBJ2-7; 8 positions match TRBD2. The CDR3 consists of 14 residues. V gave up 9 bases and J gave up 2 bases; unmatched junction bases: 9. CDR1 MNHNS and CDR2 SASEGT come from the germline V gene. The CDR3 DNA reads as TGTGCCAGGAAGGGAACTAGCGGAACCTACGAGCAGTACTTC. This sequence encodes CARKGTSGTYEQYF.

The V call is TRBV20-1, the J call TRBJ1-2; TRBD1 is a possible D gene (5 bases). This CDR3 comprises 15 residues. V was clipped by 3 bases and J by 5 bases, with 19 bases between them. The germline V gene encodes CDR1 DFQATT and CDR2 SNEGSKA (reference sequence). CDR3 nucleotides: TGCAGTGCTAGTCGTCGTGTGACAGACATATATGGCTACACCTTC. Translation: CSASRRVTDIYGYTF.

This clonotype has only a few counts. The CDR3 spells CATSSGRSGIQETQYF. The CDR3 nucleotides are TGTGCCACCAGCAGTGGACGGAGTGGGATCCAAGAGACCCAGTACTTC. The gene calls are TRBV15 and TRBJ2-5; D gene unclear. Germline V lookup: CDR1 LNHNV, CDR2 YYDKDF (reference sequence). CDR3 length: 16 residues. V was trimmed by 3 bases and J by 1 base, leaving 15 bases between them.

This clonotype was seen more than once but under ten times. The chain has TRBV29-1 and TRBJ2-1; perhaps TRBD2 as D (7 bases). There are 13 residues in the CDR3. V shed 7 bases and J shed 4 bases, with 14 bases lying between them. Germline V gene data show CDR1 as SQVTM and CDR2 as ANQGSEA. The CDR3 loop reads CSALRGGYNEQFF. The DNA for the CDR3 is TGCAGCGCCCTAAGGGGGGGATACAATGAGCAGTTCTTC.

The chain couples TRBV6-5 to TRBJ2-7; 13 bases match TRBD2. This CDR3 comprises 18 residues. The ends lost 0 bases at V and 3 bases at J; junction bases unmatched: 8. In germline, CDR1 is MNHEY, CDR2 SVGAGI. The CDR3 loop reads CASSYSARGLAGIYEQYF. The CDR3 bases are TGTGCCAGCAGTTACTCGGCCAGGGGACTAGCGGGAATCTACGAGCAGTACTTC.

V is TRBV7-2 and J is TRBJ2-3; no firm D call. Germline V CDR1 and CDR2: SGHTA, FQGNSA. V lost 5 bases, J lost 2 bases, and 11 bases lay in between. The CDR3 has 14 residues. The CDR3 region is CASSPYTVTDTQYF. In DNA form, the CDR3 reads TGTGCCAGCAGCCCGTACACGGTCACAGATACGCAGTATTTT. The whole variable domain, remainder taken from reference TRBV7-2 and TRBJ2-3, is GAGVSQSPSNKVTEKGKDVELRCDPISGHTALYWYRQSLGQGLEFLIYFQGNSAPDKSGLPSDRFSAERTGGSVSTLTIQRTQQEDSAVYLCASSPYTVTDTQYFGPGTRLTVL.

This clonotype occurred a few times. The V call is TRBV7-2, the J call TRBJ2-7; D is unclear. Between the trimmed V and J ends, which lost 3 bases and 0 bases, there was a span of 12 bases. The CDR3 consists of 15 residues. Germline CDR1 and CDR2: SGHTA and FQGNSA. CDR3 in amino acids: CASSLRHSSSYEQYF. The CDR3 DNA reads TGTGCCAGCAGCTTGAGGCACAGTTCCTCCTACGAGCAGTACTTC.

The rearrangement links TRBV12-3 or TRBV12-4 to TRBJ2-4, with 8 bases identical to TRBD2. V lost 8 bases to trimming and J lost 0 bases; unmatched junction nucleotides: 9. The CDR3 is 16 amino acids. CDR3 in amino acids: CASRRGGTLAKNIQYF. The CDR3, as DNA: TGTGCCAGCCGACGCGGGGGGACCCTAGCCAAAAACATTCAGTACTTC.

The CDR3 spells CATSAVRQGLHEQYF. The CDR3 DNA sequence: TGTGCCACCAGTGCCGTAAGACAGGGTCTCCACGAGCAGTACTTC. The chain couples TRBV24-1 to TRBJ2-7; 7 bases match TRBD1. Trimming took 5 bases from V and 5 from J; bases not matched to a gene: 11. CDR1 and CDR2 (germline): KGHDR, SFDVKD. The CDR3 is 15 amino acids.

This clonotype was recorded a few times. The rearrangement links TRBV29-1 to TRBJ2-7, with 7 bases lining up with TRBD1. Germline-derived CDR1 and CDR2 are SQVTM and ANQGSEA. J lost 5 bases, V lost 5 bases, and 6 bases had no gene match. This CDR3 is built from 12 residues. The CDR3 coding sequence is TGCAGCGTTTCAGGGGGACGCAACGAGCAGTACTTC. Translating it yields CSVSGGRNEQYF.

V gene TRBV5-6 combines with J gene TRBJ2-7, with D perhaps being TRBD1 or TRBD2 (5 bases each). Trimming pared 0 bases from V and 3 bases from J, leaving 13 bases between. CDR3 length: 15 residues. Germline values: CDR1 SGHDT, CDR2 YYEEEE. CDR3 DNA sequence: TGTGCCAGCAGCTTGGCCGGGGCCGCTATCTACGAGCAGTACTTC. Its protein is CASSLAGAAIYEQYF.

The genes are TRBV20-1 and TRBJ2-2; D call uncertain. The CDR3 has 15 amino acids. Germline V gene lookup returns CDR1 DFQATT and CDR2 SNEGSKA (reference sequence). Deletions cut 0 bases from V and 4 bases from J, with 12 bases between. CDR3 in amino acids: CSARDRRGFTGELFF. In DNA form, the CDR3 reads TGCAGTGCTAGAGATAGGCGCGGCTTCACCGGGGAGCTGTTTTTT.

A few counts support this clonotype. The chain has TRBV5-1 and TRBJ2-1, with a possible D match to TRBD1 (7 bases). CDR3 length: 16 amino acids. Trimming removed 0 bases at V and 5 bases at J, with 15 bases between. Germline V lookup: CDR1 SGHRS, CDR2 YFSETQ. CDR3 sequence: CASSLALGGGNNEQFF. CDR3 coding DNA: TGCGCCAGCAGCTTGGCCTTAGGAGGGGGCAACAATGAGCAGTTCTTC.

This clonotype was seen a few times. The chain couples TRBV20-1 to TRBJ2-7, with 10 bases identical to TRBD2. Germline CDR1 is DFQATT and CDR2 is SNEGSKA (reference sequence). Germline trimming cut 2 bases from V and 3 bases from J; bases unmatched to any gene: 4. This CDR3 spans 14 amino acids. CDR3 sequence: CSARRTSGRYEQYF. CDR3 sequence (DNA): TGCAGTGCTAGAAGGACTAGCGGACGCTACGAGCAGTACTTC.

This sequence joins TRBV5-6 and TRBJ2-7; D is unresolved. V was trimmed by 3 bases and J by 1 base, leaving 11 bases between them. CDR1 and CDR2 (germline): SGHDT, YYEEEE. There are 14 residues in the CDR3. CDR3 nucleotide sequence: TGTGCCAGCAGCTCCTCTACACTATCCTACGAGCAGTACTTC. Amino acids: CASSSSTLSYEQYF.

V gene TRBV12-3 or TRBV12-4 combines with J gene TRBJ1-1; a possible D gene is TRBD1 (5 bases). The CDR3 runs 14 residues. V lost 9 bases to trimming and J lost 1 base, with 15 bases between them. The CDR3 protein is CASRIGGPNTEAFF. The CDR3 coding sequence is TGTGCCAGTCGAATCGGGGGTCCGAACACTGAAGCTTTCTTT.

This clonotype was recorded many times. The chain combines TRBV7-2 with TRBJ2-3, with 8 nucleotides matching TRBD1. This CDR3 spans 16 amino acids. From germline, CDR1 is SGHTA and CDR2 FQGNSA. Unmatched junction bases numbered 9, after V lost 5 bases and J lost 2 bases. Here the CDR3 DNA reads TGTGCCAGCAGCGGTCGACAGGGGACCCCCACAGATACGCAGTATTTT. Translation gives CASSGRQGTPTDTQYF.

In this sample, this clonotype turned up a few times. This chain links TRBV7-6 with TRBJ2-3; D is undetermined. V gave up 2 bases and J gave up 4 bases, with 7 bases separating them. The CDR3 runs 13 residues. Germline V gene sequence: CDR1 SGHVS, CDR2 FNYEAQ. The CDR3 bases are TGTGCCAGCAGCTTAACCCCCTCAGATACGCAGTATTTT. Amino acids: CASSLTPSDTQYF.

The chain is built from TRBV12-3 or TRBV12-4 and TRBJ1-1; 7 nucleotides agree with TRBD1. Unmatched junction bases numbered 8, after V lost 5 bases and J lost 11 bases. This CDR3 spans 12 amino acids. CDR3 loop: CASSPGTEEAFF. The CDR3 nucleotides read TGTGCCAGCAGTCCCGGGACAGAGGAGGCTTTCTTT.

The V gene is TRBV7-2, the J gene TRBJ1-1, with D unclear. Germline V gives CDR1 SGHTA, CDR2 FQGNSA. Trimming removed 8 bases at V and 2 bases at J, with 12 bases between. The CDR3 runs 13 residues. The CDR3 nucleotides read TGTGCCAGCGGGTCCTACTCTAACACTGAAGCTTTCTTT. Amino acid sequence: CASGSYSNTEAFF.

V and J are TRBV11-2 and TRBJ2-7; D unclear. V was shortened by 0 bases and J by 1 base, with 10 bases between the two germline ends. The CDR3 runs to 15 residues. Germline V gene data show CDR1 as SGHAT and CDR2 as FQNNGV. CDR3: CASSLDRPISYEQYF. Written as DNA, the CDR3 is TGTGCCAGCAGCTTAGATCGGCCCATTTCCTACGAGCAGTACTTC.

The chain carries TRBV2 and TRBJ1-6; D ambiguous. V was pared by 4 bases and J by 10 bases, with 8 bases between. CDR1 and CDR2 from the germline V gene are SNHLY and FYNNEI. The CDR3 covers 12 residues. CDR3 region: CASSVPESPLHF. CDR3 coding DNA: TGTGCCAGCAGTGTTCCAGAGTCACCCCTCCACTTT.

This clonotype was detected only a few times. The V and J genes are TRBV12-3 or TRBV12-4 and TRBJ1-4; 7 bases fit TRBD1. V lost 6 bases and J lost 10; bases outside the gene matches: 8. This CDR3 region has 13 residues. CDR3 bases: TGTGCCAGCAGGACAGGGACATATACAAAACTGTTTTTT. Amino acid sequence: CASRTGTYTKLFF.